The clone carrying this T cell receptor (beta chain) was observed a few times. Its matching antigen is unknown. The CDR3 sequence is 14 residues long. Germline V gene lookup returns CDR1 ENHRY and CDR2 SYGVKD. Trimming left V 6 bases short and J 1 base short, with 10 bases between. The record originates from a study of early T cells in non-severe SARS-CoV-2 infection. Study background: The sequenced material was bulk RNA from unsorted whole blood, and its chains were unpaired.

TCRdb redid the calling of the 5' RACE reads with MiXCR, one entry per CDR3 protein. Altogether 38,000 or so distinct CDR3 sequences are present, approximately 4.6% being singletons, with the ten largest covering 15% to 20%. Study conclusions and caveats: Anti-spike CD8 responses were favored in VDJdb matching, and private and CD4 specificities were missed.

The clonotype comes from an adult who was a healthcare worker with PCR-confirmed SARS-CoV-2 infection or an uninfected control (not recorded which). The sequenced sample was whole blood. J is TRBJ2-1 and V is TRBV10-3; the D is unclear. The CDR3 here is CAIRPGESYNEQFF. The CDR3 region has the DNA TGTGCCATCAGACCAGGTGAATCCTACAATGAGCAGTTCTTC.